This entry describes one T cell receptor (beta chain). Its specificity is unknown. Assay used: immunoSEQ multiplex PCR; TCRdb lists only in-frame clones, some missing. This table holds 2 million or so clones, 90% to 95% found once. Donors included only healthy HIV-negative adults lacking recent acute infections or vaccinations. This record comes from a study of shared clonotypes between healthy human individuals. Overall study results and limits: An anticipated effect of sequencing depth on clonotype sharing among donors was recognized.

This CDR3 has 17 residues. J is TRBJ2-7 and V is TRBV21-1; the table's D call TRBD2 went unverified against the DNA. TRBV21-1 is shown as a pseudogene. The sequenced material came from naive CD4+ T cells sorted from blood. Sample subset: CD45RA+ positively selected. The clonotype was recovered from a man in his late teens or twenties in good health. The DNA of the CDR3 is TGTGCCAGCAGCCGAAAGATGCTAGCGGGAGTCCCGAATGAGCAGTACTTC. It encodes CASSRKMLAGVPNEQYF.